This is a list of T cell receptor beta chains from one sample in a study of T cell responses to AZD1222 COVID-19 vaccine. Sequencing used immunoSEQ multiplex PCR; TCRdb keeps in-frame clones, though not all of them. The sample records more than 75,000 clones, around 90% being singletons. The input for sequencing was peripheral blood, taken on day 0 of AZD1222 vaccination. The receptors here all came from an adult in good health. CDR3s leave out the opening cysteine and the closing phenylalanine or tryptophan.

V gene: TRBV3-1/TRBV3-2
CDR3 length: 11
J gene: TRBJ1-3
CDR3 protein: ASSQESGNTIY

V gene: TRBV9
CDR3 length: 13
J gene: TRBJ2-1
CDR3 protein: ASSVDQGGYNEQF

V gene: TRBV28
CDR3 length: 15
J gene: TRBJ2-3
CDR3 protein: ASTPLLASGRADTQY

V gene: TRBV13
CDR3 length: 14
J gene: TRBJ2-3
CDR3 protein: ASSPLGQGATDTQY

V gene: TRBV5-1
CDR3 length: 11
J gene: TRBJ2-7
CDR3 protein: ASSFAGAPEQY

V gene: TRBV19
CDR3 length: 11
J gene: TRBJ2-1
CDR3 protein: ASSIGQNNEQF

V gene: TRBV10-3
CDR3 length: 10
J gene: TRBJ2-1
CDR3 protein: AIGTDYNEQF

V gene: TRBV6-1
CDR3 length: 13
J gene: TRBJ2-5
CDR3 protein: ASSDLAGGPETQY

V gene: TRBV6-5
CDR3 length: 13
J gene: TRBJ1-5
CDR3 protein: ASRPTGDSNQPQH

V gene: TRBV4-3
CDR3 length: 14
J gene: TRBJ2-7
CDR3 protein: ASSQEVAGVSYEQY

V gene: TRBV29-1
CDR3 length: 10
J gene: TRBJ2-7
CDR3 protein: SVEGVQREQY

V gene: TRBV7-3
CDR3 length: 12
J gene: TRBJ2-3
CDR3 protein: ASSWGGETSTQY

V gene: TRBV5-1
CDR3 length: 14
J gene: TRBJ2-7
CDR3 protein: ASRGTGTKSSYEQY

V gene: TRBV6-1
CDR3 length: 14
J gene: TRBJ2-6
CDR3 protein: ASSERPPSGANVLT

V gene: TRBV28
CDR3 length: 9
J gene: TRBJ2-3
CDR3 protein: ASSWGDTQY

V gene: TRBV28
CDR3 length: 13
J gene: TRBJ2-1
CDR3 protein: ASSLLAGGSNEQF

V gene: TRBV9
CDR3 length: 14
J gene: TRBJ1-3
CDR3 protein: ASSVGGRGIGNTIY

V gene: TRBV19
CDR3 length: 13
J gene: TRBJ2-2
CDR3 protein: AARTPSKDTGELF

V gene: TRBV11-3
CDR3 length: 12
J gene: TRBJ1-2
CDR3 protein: ASSLPSANYGYT

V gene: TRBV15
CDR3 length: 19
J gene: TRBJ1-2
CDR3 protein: ATSRDLSGGRGRAGGYGYT

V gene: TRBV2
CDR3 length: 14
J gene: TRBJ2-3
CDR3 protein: ASSEQGLAGGDTQY

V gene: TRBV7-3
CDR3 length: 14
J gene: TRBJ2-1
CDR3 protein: ASSPLRGRVNNEQF

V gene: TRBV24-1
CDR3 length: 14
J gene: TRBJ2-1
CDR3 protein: ATSDSGTSGTGEQF

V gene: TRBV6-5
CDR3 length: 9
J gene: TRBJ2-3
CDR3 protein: ASRWKDTQY

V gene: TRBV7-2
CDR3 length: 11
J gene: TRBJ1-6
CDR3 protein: ASSLRANSPLH

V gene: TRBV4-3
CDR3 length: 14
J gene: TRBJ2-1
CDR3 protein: ASSHVSGRGFNEQF

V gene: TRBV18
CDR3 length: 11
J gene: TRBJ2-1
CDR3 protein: ASSPRGNNEQF

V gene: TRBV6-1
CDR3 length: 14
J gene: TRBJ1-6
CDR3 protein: ASSDLGRGLGSPLH

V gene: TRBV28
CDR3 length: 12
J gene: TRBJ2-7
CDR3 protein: ASSLIGESYEQY

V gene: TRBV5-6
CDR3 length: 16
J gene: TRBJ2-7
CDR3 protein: ASSLRVWSPYRVAEQY

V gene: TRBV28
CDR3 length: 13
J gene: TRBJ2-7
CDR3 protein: ASSLIAGGPREQY

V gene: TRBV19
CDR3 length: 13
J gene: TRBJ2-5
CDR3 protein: ASRGTRVGQETQY

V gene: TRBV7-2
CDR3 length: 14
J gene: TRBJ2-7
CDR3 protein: ASSSTGTALAYEQY

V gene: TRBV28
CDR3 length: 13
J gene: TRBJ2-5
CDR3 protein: ASQDSSGRQETQY

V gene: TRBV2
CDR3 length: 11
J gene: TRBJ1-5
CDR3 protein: ASREDMGMPQH

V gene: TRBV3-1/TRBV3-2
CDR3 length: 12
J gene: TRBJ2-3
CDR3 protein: ASSQGPATDTQY

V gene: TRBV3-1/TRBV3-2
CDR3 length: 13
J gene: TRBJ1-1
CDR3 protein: ASSQDPHPGTEAF

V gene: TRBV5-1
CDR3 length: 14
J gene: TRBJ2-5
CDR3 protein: ASSPGTSGNQETQY